This T cell receptor beta chain comes out of a study of blood T cells in healthy people across ages. Study as a whole: Template switching retrieved approximately one barcoded beta molecule for each two T cells.

This clonotype was seen many times. Its cognate antigen is unknown. Total RNA was extracted at no less than 5 micrograms per sample. Study-wide results and caveats: Fewer expanded clones and more diversity marked long-lived versus aged donors.

With V trimmed by 5 bases and J by 0 bases, 10 bases remained unmatched. The length of the CDR3 is 16 residues. Germline values: CDR1 MNHEY, CDR2 SVGEGT. Through a sample-barcoded 5' primer and a J-beta primer mix, a second PCR was run for roughly 6 to 11 cycles. TCRdb ran MiXCR on the 5' RACE reads and lists one entry per CDR3 protein. The sample gives some 900,000 distinct CDR3 sequences, 25% to 35% of which show up once; 15% to 20% is in the top ten. Sequenced: blood. J is TRBJ2-7 and V is TRBV6-2 or TRBV6-3; 7 bases are a match to TRBD1. The receptor's source is a woman older than 75 in good health. CDR3 region: CASSTGTGTVSYEQYF. CDR3 in DNA: TGTGCCAGCAGTACCGGAACCGGGACAGTCTCCTACGAGCAGTACTTC.